The 29 T cell receptor beta chains below were found in one sample sequenced in a study of T cell responses to AZD1222 COVID-19 vaccine (dated by TCRdb to about 2021). Receptor libraries were prepared by the immunoSEQ multiplex PCR assay. The source is immuneACCESS, and TCRdb retained only in-frame sequences with V and J called. Part of the clones is not carried over; for the studies checked, unresolved V genes explain less than half of this, and the remainder is unexplained. In this sample the table shows fewer than 75,000 clones, around nine tenths of which occur a single time. The top ten hold 6.3% of the sample. The time point tag for this specimen amounts to: about 28 days (+/-7) after the second vaccine dose. The intended sense of this specimen's treatment or condition label: meningococcal conjugate vaccine given as trial control. Sample: peripheral blood, taken 28 days after the second dose of the MenACWY control vaccine. These receptors were obtained from an adult who received the MenACWY meningococcal vaccine as a control.

This rearrangement joins TRBV19 to TRBJ2-1; D gene uncertain. Germline V gene data show CDR1 as LNHDA and CDR2 as SQIVND (reference sequence). V was trimmed by 5 bases and J by 0 bases, leaving 11 bases between them. CDR3 length equals 15 residues. The CDR3 is CASSSYPNSYNEQFF. The CDR3 DNA follows: TGTGCCAGTAGTTCCTATCCTAACTCCTACAATGAGCAGTTCTTC.

V and J are TRBV19 and TRBJ1-5, with 9 bases identical to TRBD1. The CDR3 contains 14 residues. Germline loops: CDR1 LNHDA, CDR2 SQIVND (reference sequence). The J segment lost 1 base and the V segment lost 6 bases, leaving 1 base of the junction unmatched. The DNA for the CDR3 is TGTGCCAGTAGCGGACAGGGGAGCAATCAGCCCCAGCATTTT. The encoded protein is CASSGQGSNQPQHF.

The V call is TRBV19, the J call TRBJ2-1, with TRBD2 matching over 7 bases. The CDR3 extends over 12 amino acids. The V gene's germline CDR1 is LNHDA and CDR2 SQIVND (reference sequence). The junction had 1 base not matched to a gene; V was cut back by 3 bases and J by 8 bases. The CDR3 DNA follows: TGTGCCAGTAGTATCGGGGGGTATGAGCAGTTCTTC. It codes for CASSIGGYEQFF.

The chain carries TRBV5-1 and TRBJ2-7; D unclear. This CDR3 spans 16 amino acids. Germline V lookup: CDR1 SGHRS, CDR2 YFSETQ. Trimming took off 4 bases at V and 0 bases at J, with 17 bases between the two ends. The CDR3 spells CASSARQVGSSYEQYF. As DNA, the CDR3 is TGCGCCAGCAGCGCACGACAAGTTGGTAGCTCCTACGAGCAGTACTTC.

This chain links TRBV7-2 with TRBJ2-5; possibly TRBD1 or TRBD2 for D (5 bases each). V dropped 2 bases and J dropped 4 bases, with 17 bases sitting between them. Germline loops: CDR1 SGHTA, CDR2 FQGNSA. CDR3 length equals 16 residues. The DNA of the CDR3 is TGTGCCAGCAGCTTACCCGCCGGGTCTGGGGGAGAGACCCAGTACTTC. Its translation is CASSLPAGSGGETQYF. Full variable domain (rest looked up from reference TRBV7-2 and TRBJ2-5): GAGVSQSPSNKVTEKGKDVELRCDPISGHTALYWYRQSLGQGLEFLIYFQGNSAPDKSGLPSDRFSAERTGGSVSTLTIQRTQQEDSAVYLCASSLPAGSGGETQYFGPGTRLLVL.

The chain combines TRBV14 with TRBJ1-4; a weak D match, TRBD1 (6 bases). CDR3 length: 15 residues. The V and J ends lost 3 bases and 6 bases respectively, with 14 bases between them. Per the germline V gene, CDR1 is SGHDN and CDR2 is FVKESK. The CDR3 region is CASSHLAKGDEKLFF. Here the CDR3 DNA reads TGTGCCAGCAGCCACCTCGCCAAGGGGGATGAAAAACTGTTTTTT.

The J gene is TRBJ1-6, the V gene TRBV2; TRBD1 matches at 8 bases. The trim removed 4 bases at V and 10 bases at J, leaving 6 bases unmatched. Germline V CDR1 and CDR2: SNHLY, FYNNEI. This CDR3 region has 14 residues. The CDR3 DNA is TGTGCCAGCAGTGGGACAGGGTGGAGATCACCCCTCCACTTT. This encodes CASSGTGWRSPLHF.

This chain links TRBV6-2 or TRBV6-3 with TRBJ2-2, with D unresolved. The germline V and J ends were trimmed by 7 bases and 6 bases, with 12 bases remaining between them. The CDR3 spans 13 residues. The V gene's germline CDR1 is MNHEY and CDR2 SVGEGT. The CDR3 bases are TGTGCCAGCACCCCCCTGGGTGCCGGGGAGCTGTTTTTT. The encoded protein is CASTPLGAGELFF.

The CDR3 protein is CASNSGSSYNEQFF. The CDR3 DNA reads TGCGCCAGCAATAGCGGGAGCTCCTACAATGAGCAGTTCTTC. The chain joins TRBV5-1 to TRBJ2-1; TRBD2 aligns across 9 bases. Germline V lookup: CDR1 SGHRS, CDR2 YFSETQ. The CDR3 sequence is 14 residues long. The junction had 1 base not matched to a gene; V was cut back by 6 bases and J by 0 bases.

Concerning this clone: Additional DNA sequences in this sample encode the identical CDR3. The gene calls are TRBV30 and TRBJ1-2; D may be TRBD1 (6 bases). This CDR3 contains 12 residues. Per germline, CDR1 GTSNPN and CDR2 SVGIG (reference sequence). Trimming took off 1 base at V and 5 bases at J, with 8 bases between the two ends. CDR3 sequence (DNA): TGTGCCTGGAGTGCAGGGGCATATGGCTACACCTTC. This codes for CAWSAGAYGYTF.

Written as DNA, the CDR3 is TGTGCCAGCAGCTTGAGGGGGTATGCTTTCTTT. Residues: CASSLRGYAFF. The rearrangement joins TRBV5-8 to TRBJ1-1, with D perhaps matching TRBD1 (6 bases). Germline lookup yields CDR1 SGHTS and CDR2 YDEGEE. V lost 1 base and J 11 bases, leaving 9 bases between the germline ends. The CDR3 spans 11 residues. The whole variable domain, filled in from reference TRBV5-8 and TRBJ1-1, reads EAGVTQSPTHLIKTRGQQATLRCSPISGHTSVYWYQQALGLGLQFLLWYDEGEERNRGNFPPRFSGRQFPNYSSELNVNALELEDSALYLCASSLRGYAFFGQGTRLTVV.

The V call is TRBV28, the J call TRBJ2-7; D is uncertain. The CDR3 sequence is 16 residues long. Per the germline V gene, CDR1 is MDHEN and CDR2 is SYDVKM. Trimming took off 6 bases at V and 2 bases at J, with 20 bases between the two ends. The CDR3 DNA reads TGTGCCAGCAGACTTTCAGATGGGGAAGGAACCTACGAGCAGTACTTC. Translating gives CASRLSDGEGTYEQYF.

This clone was counted a few times. The gene calls are TRBV7-2 and TRBJ1-4; D may be TRBD1 (5 bases). Germline V lookup: CDR1 SGHTA, CDR2 FQGNSA. V shed 5 bases and J shed 6 bases, with 22 bases lying between them. CDR3 length equals 17 residues. CDR3 region: CASSPEGFGGADEKLFF. The CDR3 nucleotides are TGTGCCAGCAGCCCAGAGGGGTTTGGAGGGGCTGATGAAAAACTGTTTTTT. Full variable domain (rest looked up from reference TRBV7-2 and TRBJ1-4): GAGVSQSPSNKVTEKGKDVELRCDPISGHTALYWYRQSLGQGLEFLIYFQGNSAPDKSGLPSDRFSAERTGGSVSTLTIQRTQQEDSAVYLCASSPEGFGGADEKLFFGSGTQLSVL.

The rearrangement links TRBV10-3 to TRBJ2-7; a possible D gene is TRBD2 (5 bases). The CDR3 is 11 amino acids. Germline V CDR1 and CDR2: ENHRY, SYGVKD. Trimming shortened V by 6 bases and J by 3 bases, and 6 bases separated the two germline ends. In DNA form, the CDR3 reads TGTGCCATCAGCGGGGACTACGAGCAGTACTTC. This encodes CAISGDYEQYF.

The rearrangement uses TRBV7-6 and TRBJ1-3; TRBD1 might be the D (5 bases). The CDR3 runs 15 residues. Germline loops: CDR1 SGHVS, CDR2 FNYEAQ. Trimming shortened V by 5 bases and J by 0 bases, and 11 bases separated the two germline ends. CDR3 DNA sequence: TGTGCCAGCAGCAATAGACAGATCTCTGGAAACACCATATATTTT. It translates to CASSNRQISGNTIYF.

The chain joins TRBV10-1 to TRBJ2-7; 8 positions match TRBD2. Looked up from germline, CDR1 is WNHNN and CDR2 is SYGVQD (reference sequence). V lost 6 bases to trimming and J lost 3 bases; unmatched junction nucleotides: 4. The CDR3 is made up of 13 amino acids. The CDR3 DNA reads TGCGCCAGCAGCGCCAGCGGGAGCTACGAGCAGTACTTC. Protein product: CASSASGSYEQYF.

CDR3 in DNA: TGTGCCAGCTCACCAACAGGGATCCGGGATGGCTACACCTTC. As protein: CASSPTGIRDGYTF. The chain recombines TRBV18 with TRBJ1-2; possible D gene TRBD1, 6 bases. V lost 2 bases, J lost 6 bases, and 13 bases lay in between. Germline V gene data show CDR1 as KGHSH and CDR2 as LQKENI. The CDR3 is made up of 14 amino acids.

The chain has TRBV11-2 and TRBJ2-3, with a possible D match to TRBD1 (6 bases). This CDR3 has 14 residues. Between the trimmed V and J ends, which lost 5 bases and 4 bases, there was a span of 13 bases. CDR1 and CDR2 (germline): SGHAT, FQNNGV. The CDR3 DNA reads TGTGCCAGCAGCGTCAATGAGGGGGCAGATACGCAGTATTTT. Its protein product is CASSVNEGADTQYF. The variable domain in full, with the rest retrieved from reference TRBV11-2 and TRBJ2-3, is EAGVAQSPRYKIIEKRQSVAFWCNPISGHATLYWYQQILGQGPKLLIQFQNNGVVDDSQLPKDRFSAERLKGVDSTLKIQPAKLEDSAVYLCASSVNEGADTQYFGPGTRLTVL.

This sequence joins TRBV5-1 and TRBJ1-1; TRBD1 might be the D (5 bases). From germline, CDR1 is SGHRS and CDR2 YFSETQ. Trimming shortened V by 2 bases and J by 7 bases, and 15 bases separated the two germline ends. The CDR3 has 14 amino acids. This CDR3 reads CASSFKGDGYEAFF. The CDR3 DNA reads TGCGCCAGCAGCTTCAAAGGGGATGGGTATGAAGCTTTCTTT.

This clone was counted only a few times. This CDR3 is CASSLLTGNYGYTF. CDR3 DNA: TGTGCCAGCAGCTTACTGACAGGAAACTATGGCTACACCTTC. V and J are TRBV7-9 and TRBJ1-2; a possible D gene is TRBD1 (6 bases). The CDR3 runs to 14 residues. Trimming removed 2 bases from V and 2 bases from J, with 9 bases in between. Germline V gene data show CDR1 as SEHNR and CDR2 as FQNEAQ (reference sequence).

The chain carries TRBV5-1 and TRBJ1-2; D ambiguous. The CDR3 loop spans 13 amino acids. Trimming pared 1 base from V and 6 bases from J, leaving 10 bases between. Germline loops: CDR1 SGHRS, CDR2 YFSETQ. For the CDR3, the DNA is TGCGCCAGCAGCTTGTGGGAAGGGAATGGCTACACCTTC. It yields the protein CASSLWEGNGYTF.

This chain connects TRBV5-1 to TRBJ1-1; 9 nucleotides line up with TRBD1. In germline, CDR1 is SGHRS, CDR2 YFSETQ. V trimming: 4 bases; J trimming: 0 bases; junction bases outside the gene matches: 16. The CDR3 length is 19 residues. CDR3 nucleotides: TGCGCCAGCAGCCGGGCCCCAACAGGGGGCAGTTTGATGAACACTGAAGCTTTCTTT. Translating gives CASSRAPTGGSLMNTEAFF. Drawing the rest from reference TRBV5-1 and TRBJ1-1, the complete variable domain is KAGVTQTPRYLIKTRGQQVTLSCSPISGHRSVSWYQQTPGQGLQFLFEYFSETQRNKGNFPGRFSGRQFSNSRSEMNVSTLELGDSALYLCASSRAPTGGSLMNTEAFFGQGTRLTVV.

The chain is built from TRBV7-8 and TRBJ1-2; D possibly corresponds to TRBD1 (5 bases). Trimming shortened V by 2 bases and J by 3 bases, and 7 bases separated the two germline ends. This CDR3 is 13 amino acids long. Germline loops: CDR1 SGHVS, CDR2 FQNEAQ. The CDR3 spells CASSLSGDYGYTF. The DNA for the CDR3 is TGTGCCAGCAGCTTATCGGGGGACTATGGCTACACCTTC.

V and J are TRBV30 and TRBJ2-7; tentatively, D is TRBD2 (6 bases). The CDR3 spans 16 residues. CDR1 and CDR2 from the germline V gene are GTSNPN and SVGIG (reference sequence). Trimming pared 2 bases from V and 2 bases from J, leaving 19 bases between. For the CDR3, the DNA is TGTGCCTGGAGTTGGGGAGGAGGAGGGGCGCCCTACGAGCAGTACTTC. Residues: CAWSWGGGGAPYEQYF.

This chain uses TRBV4-3 with TRBJ1-4, with D uncertain. Germline V gene lookup returns CDR1 LGHNA and CDR2 YSLEER. Between the trimmed V and J ends, which lost 6 bases and 7 bases, there was a span of 12 bases. CDR3 length: 13 amino acids. The CDR3 bases are TGCGCCAGCAGTCGGGCGCTTGTTGAAAAACTGTTTTTT. Its translation is CASSRALVEKLFF.

The chain combines TRBV30 with TRBJ2-1, with D possibly matching TRBD2 (6 bases). This CDR3 spans 14 amino acids. Germline V gene sequence: CDR1 GTSNPN, CDR2 SVGIG (reference sequence). V gave up 0 bases and J gave up 7 bases, with 13 bases separating them. DNA of the CDR3: TGTGCCTGGAGTGTAGGAGGGAGTAGAAATGAGCAGTTCTTC. Translation: CAWSVGGSRNEQFF.

The chain carries TRBV19 and TRBJ2-2, with a possible D match to TRBD1 (6 bases). Trimming removed 5 bases at V and 2 bases at J, with 12 bases between. CDR3 size: 15 residues. The V gene's germline CDR1 is LNHDA and CDR2 SQIVND (reference sequence). CDR3 protein: CASSWGRGNTGELFF. The CDR3 DNA sequence: TGTGCCAGTAGTTGGGGGCGCGGAAACACCGGGGAGCTGTTTTTT.

The rearrangement joins TRBV19 to TRBJ1-4; no clear D gene. Looked up from germline, CDR1 is LNHDA and CDR2 is SQIVND (reference sequence). V was clipped by 3 bases and J by 8 bases, with 16 bases between them. This CDR3 is built from 15 residues. The chain's CDR3 is CASSIGSLFREKLFF. CDR3 in DNA: TGTGCCAGTAGTATTGGCTCTCTCTTTCGGGAAAAACTGTTTTTT.

The chain combines TRBV23-1 with TRBJ2-5; 9 positions match TRBD1. TRBV23-1 is an ORF, and what it does is uncertain. The CDR3 has 19 amino acids. Trimming took 3 bases from V and 2 from J; bases not matched to a gene: 16. The CDR3 DNA reads as TGCGCCAGCAGTCACCTAAGGGACAGGGTAGCTTGGGATCAAGAGACCCAGTACTTC. Protein sequence: CASSHLRDRVAWDQETQYF.